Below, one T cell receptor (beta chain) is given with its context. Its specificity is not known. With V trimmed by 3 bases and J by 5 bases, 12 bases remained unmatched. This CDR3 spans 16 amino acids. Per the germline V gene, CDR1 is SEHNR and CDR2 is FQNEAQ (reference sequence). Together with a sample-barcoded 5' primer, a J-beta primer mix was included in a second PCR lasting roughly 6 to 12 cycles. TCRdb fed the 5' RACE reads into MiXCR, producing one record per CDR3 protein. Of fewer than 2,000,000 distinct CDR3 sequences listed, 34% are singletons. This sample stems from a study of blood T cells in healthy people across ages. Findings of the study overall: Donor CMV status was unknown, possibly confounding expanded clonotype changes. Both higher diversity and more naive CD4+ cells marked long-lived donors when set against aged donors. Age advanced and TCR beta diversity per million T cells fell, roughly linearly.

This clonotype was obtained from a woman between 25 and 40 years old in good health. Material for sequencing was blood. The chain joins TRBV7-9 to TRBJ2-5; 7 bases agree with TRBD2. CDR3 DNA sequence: TGTGCCAGCAGCTTTGCAACGGCATGGGGGGGGGAGACCCAGTACTTC. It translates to CASSFATAWGGETQYF.